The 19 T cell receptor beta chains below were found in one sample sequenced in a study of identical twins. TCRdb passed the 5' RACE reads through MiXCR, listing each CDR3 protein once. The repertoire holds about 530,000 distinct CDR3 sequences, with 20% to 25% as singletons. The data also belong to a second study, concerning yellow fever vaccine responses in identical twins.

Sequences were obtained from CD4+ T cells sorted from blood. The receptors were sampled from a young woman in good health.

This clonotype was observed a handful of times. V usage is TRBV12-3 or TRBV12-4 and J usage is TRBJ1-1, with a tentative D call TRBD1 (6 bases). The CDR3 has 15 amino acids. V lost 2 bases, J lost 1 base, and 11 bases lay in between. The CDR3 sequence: CASSLSGHSNTEAFF. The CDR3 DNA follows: TGTGCCAGCAGTTTATCGGGACATTCGAACACTGAAGCTTTCTTT.

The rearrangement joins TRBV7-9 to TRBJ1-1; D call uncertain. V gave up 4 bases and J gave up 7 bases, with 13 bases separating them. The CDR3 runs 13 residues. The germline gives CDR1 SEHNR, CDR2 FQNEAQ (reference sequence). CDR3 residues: CASSSQRAREAFF. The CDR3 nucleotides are TGTGCCAGCAGCTCCCAGAGGGCACGTGAAGCTTTCTTT.

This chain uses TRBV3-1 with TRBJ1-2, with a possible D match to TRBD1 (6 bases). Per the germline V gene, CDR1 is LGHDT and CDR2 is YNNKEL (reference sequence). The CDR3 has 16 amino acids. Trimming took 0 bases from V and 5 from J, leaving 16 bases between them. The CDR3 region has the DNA TGTGCCAGCAGCCAAGACGCAGGCGGCAGGGGTTATGGCTACACCTTC. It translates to CASSQDAGGRGYGYTF.

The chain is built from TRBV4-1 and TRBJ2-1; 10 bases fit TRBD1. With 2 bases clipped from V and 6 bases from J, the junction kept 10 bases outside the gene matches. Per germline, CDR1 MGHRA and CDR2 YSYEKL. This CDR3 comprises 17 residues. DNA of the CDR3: TGCGCCAGCAGCCAAAGGGGAGACAGGGGGCGCGTCAATGAGCAGTTCTTC. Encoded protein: CASSQRGDRGRVNEQFF.

The CDR3 DNA follows: TGTGCCAGCAGCTCCCGGGTCCGGATGGGGGGAGATACGCAGTATTTT. It codes for CASSSRVRMGGDTQYF. V usage is TRBV7-2 and J usage is TRBJ2-3, with a weak D call TRBD2 (6 bases). The CDR3 runs to 16 residues. Germline CDR1 SGHTA, CDR2 FQGNSA. The V end lost 4 bases, the J end lost 5 bases, and 19 bases lay between the germline ends.

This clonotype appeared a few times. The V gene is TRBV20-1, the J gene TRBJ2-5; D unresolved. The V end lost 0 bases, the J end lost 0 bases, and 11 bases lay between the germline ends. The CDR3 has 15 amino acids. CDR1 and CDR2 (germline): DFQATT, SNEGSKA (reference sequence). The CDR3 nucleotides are TGCAGTGCTAGAGATCTTATGCTAAACCAAGAGACCCAGTACTTC. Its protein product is CSARDLMLNQETQYF.

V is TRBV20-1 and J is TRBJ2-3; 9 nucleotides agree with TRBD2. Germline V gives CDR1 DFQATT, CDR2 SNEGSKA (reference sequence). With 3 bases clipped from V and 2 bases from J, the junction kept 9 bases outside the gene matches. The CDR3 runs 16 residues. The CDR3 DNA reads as TGCAGTGCTAGCCATCCGACTAGCGGAATCACAGATACGCAGTATTTT. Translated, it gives CSASHPTSGITDTQYF.

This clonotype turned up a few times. The CDR3 sequence: CASSPFLHSTPGTDTQYF. CDR3 DNA sequence: TGTGCCAGCAGCCCTTTCTTACACTCCACTCCCGGCACAGATACGCAGTATTTT. V gene TRBV3-1 combines with J gene TRBJ2-3, with D hard to call. CDR1 and CDR2 from the germline V gene are LGHDT and YNNKEL (reference sequence). There are 18 residues in the CDR3. Trimming stripped 4 bases from V and 1 base from J, with 21 bases between.

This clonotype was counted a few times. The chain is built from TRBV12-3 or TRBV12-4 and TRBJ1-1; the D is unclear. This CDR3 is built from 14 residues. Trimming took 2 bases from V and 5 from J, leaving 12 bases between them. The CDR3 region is CASSLPPKGTEAFF. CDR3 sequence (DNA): TGTGCCAGCAGTTTACCCCCCAAGGGAACTGAAGCTTTCTTT.

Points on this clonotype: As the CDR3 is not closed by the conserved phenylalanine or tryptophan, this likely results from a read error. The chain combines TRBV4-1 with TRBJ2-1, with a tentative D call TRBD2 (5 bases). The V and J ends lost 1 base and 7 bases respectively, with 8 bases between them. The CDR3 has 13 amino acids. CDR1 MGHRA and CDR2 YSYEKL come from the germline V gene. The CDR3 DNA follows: TGCGCCAGCAGCCAAGTAGCGATAAATGAGCAGTTCTCC. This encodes CASSQVAINEQFS.

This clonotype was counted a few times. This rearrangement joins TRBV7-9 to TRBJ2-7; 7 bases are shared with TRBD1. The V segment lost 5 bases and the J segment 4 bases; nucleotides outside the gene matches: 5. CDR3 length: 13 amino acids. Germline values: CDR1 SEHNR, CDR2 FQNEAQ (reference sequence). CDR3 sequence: CASSIGGIYEQYV. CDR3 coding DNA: TGTGCCAGCAGCATAGGGGGCATTTACGAGCAGTACGTC.

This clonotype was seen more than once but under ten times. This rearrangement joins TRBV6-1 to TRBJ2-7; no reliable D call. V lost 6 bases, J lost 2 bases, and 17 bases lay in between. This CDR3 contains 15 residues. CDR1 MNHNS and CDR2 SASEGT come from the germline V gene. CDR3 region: CASRPENTRPYEQYF. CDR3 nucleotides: TGTGCCAGCAGACCGGAAAACACGAGACCCTACGAGCAGTACTTC.

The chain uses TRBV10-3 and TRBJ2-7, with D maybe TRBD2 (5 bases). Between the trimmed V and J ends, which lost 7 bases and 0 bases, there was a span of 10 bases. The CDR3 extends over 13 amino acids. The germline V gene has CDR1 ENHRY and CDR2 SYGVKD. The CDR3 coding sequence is TGTGCCATCAACCGGGATTACTCCTACGAGCAGTACTTC. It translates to CAINRDYSYEQYF.

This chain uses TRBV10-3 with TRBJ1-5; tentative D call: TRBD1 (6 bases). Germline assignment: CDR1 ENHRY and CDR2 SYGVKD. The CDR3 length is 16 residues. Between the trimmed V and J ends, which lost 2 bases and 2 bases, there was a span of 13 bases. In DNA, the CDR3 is TGTGCCATCAGTGAGAGCCCCAGGGGTCGCAATCAGCCCCAGCATTTT. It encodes CAISESPRGRNQPQHF.

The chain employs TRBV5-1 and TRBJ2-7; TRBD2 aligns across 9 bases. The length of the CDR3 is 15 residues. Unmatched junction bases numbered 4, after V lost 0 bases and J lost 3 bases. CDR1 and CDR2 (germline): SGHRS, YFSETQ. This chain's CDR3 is CASSLVLTSGYEQYF. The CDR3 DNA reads TGCGCCAGCAGCTTGGTGCTGACTAGCGGCTACGAGCAGTACTTC.

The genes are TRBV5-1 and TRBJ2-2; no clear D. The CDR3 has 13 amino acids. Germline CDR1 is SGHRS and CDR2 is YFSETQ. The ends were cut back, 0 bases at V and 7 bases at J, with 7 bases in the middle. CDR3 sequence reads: CASSLEVIGELFF. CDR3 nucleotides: TGCGCCAGCAGCTTGGAAGTCATCGGGGAGCTGTTTTTT.

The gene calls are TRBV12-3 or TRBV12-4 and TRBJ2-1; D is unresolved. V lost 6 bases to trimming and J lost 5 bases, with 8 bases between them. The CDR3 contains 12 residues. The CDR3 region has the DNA TGTGCCAGCAGACTAAATAACAATGAGCAGTTCTTC. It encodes CASRLNNNEQFF.

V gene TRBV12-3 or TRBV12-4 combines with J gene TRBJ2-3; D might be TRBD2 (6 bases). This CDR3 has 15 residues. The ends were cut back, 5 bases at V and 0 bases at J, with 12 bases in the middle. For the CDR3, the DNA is TGTGCCAGCAGTAGCATGGCGGGAAGCACAGATACGCAGTATTTT. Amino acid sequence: CASSSMAGSTDTQYF.

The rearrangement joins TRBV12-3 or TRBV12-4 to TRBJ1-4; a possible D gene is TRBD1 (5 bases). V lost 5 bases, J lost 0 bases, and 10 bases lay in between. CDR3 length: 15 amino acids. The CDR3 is CASSTGSATNEKLFF. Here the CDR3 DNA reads TGTGCCAGCAGTACAGGCTCCGCAACTAATGAAAAACTGTTTTTT.